This T cell receptor beta chain was documented in a study of blood T cell repertoires in COVID-19. Study in general: From T cells, B-cell-depleted T cells, or PBMCs came the material, which was cDNA or gDNA.

The CDR3 length is 14 residues. With V trimmed by 0 bases and J by 8 bases, 6 bases remained unmatched. Germline V gene sequence: CDR1 SGHRS, CDR2 YFSETQ. Sequencing used immunoSEQ multiplex PCR; TCRdb keeps in-frame clones, though not all of them. The sample records over 100,000 clones, roughly 84% being singletons. This clonotype was obtained from a man aged 55 to 70 with acute or convalescent COVID-19. The chain employs TRBV5-1 and TRBJ1-2; 8 bases line up with TRBD1. Material for sequencing was peripheral blood. As DNA, the CDR3 is TGCGCCAGCAGCTTGGGGACGACAGGGGTAGGCTACACCTTC. It translates to CASSLGTTGVGYTF.